The clone carrying this T cell receptor (beta chain) was picked up a small number of times. Its antigen remains unknown. Amplified TCR beta CDR3 regions came from RNA transcripts. Using the HTBI primer set, a first-round RT-PCR was run on the TCR CDR3. MiXCR was run by TCRdb on the multiplex PCR reads, yielding one entry per CDR3 protein. Of roughly 700,000 distinct CDR3 sequences listed, around 40% were seen once; the top ten hold 30% to 40%. This sample stems from a study of T cells in Graves' hyperthyroidism and ophthalmopathy. Trimming shortened V by 0 bases and J by 2 bases, and 20 bases separated the two germline ends. Germline V gives CDR1 SQVTM, CDR2 ANQGSEA. CDR3 length equals 18 residues. Overall study findings and caveats: Peripheral blood also featured most of the thyroid clonotypes expanded above 0.001.

Across 18 months, stable Graves' hyperthyroidism was marked by no progression to ophthalmopathy. The authors took PBMCs from 7.5 to 10 ml fresh peripheral blood. V gene TRBV29-1 combines with J gene TRBJ1-3; D uncertain. The sequence came from a woman aged 35 to 49 with Graves' hyperthyroidism. The source material was blood. CDR3 coding DNA: TGCAGCGTTGAAGAGAACATAGGAGGGCTTCATCCTGGAAACACCATATATTTT. Translation gives CSVEENIGGLHPGNTIYF. Full variable domain (remainder filled in from reference TRBV29-1 and TRBJ1-3): SAVISQKPSRDICQRGTSLTIQCQVDSQVTMMFWYRQQPGQSLTLIATANQGSEATYESGFVIDKFPISRPNLTFSTLTVSNMSPEDSSIYLCSVEENIGGLHPGNTIYFGEGSWLTVV.